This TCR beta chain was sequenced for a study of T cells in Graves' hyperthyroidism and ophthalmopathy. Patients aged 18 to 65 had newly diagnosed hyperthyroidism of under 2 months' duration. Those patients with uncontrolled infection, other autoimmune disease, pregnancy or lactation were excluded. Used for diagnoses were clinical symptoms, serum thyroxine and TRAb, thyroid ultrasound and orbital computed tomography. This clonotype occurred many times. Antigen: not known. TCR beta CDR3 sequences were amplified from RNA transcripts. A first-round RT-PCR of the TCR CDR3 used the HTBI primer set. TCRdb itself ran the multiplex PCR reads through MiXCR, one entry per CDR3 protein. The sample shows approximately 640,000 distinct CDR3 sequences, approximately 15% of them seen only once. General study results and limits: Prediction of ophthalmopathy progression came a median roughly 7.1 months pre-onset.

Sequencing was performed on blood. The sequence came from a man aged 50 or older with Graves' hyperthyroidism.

Here the CDR3 DNA reads TGTGCCAGTTTGTCACAGGGGGCTAACTATGGCTACACCTTC. It encodes CASLSQGANYGYTF. The chain links TRBV28 to TRBJ1-2, with 8 bases lining up with TRBD1. This CDR3 has 14 residues. Losses at the gene ends were 9 bases for V and 0 bases for J; bases not matched to a gene: 6. Germline loops: CDR1 MDHEN, CDR2 SYDVKM.